This TCR beta chain was captured in a study of T cell responses to AZD1222 COVID-19 vaccine. This CDR3 spans 14 amino acids. Looked up from germline, CDR1 is SGHTA and CDR2 is FQGNSA. The ends were cut back, 5 bases at V and 10 bases at J, with 15 bases in the middle. Regarding this clone: Its antigen is undetermined.

Clones were read by immunoSEQ multiplex PCR, and TCRdb kept only the in-frame ones, dropping some. The sample includes approximately 140,000 clones, 80% to 95% seen only once; the top ten take 0.75% to 1%. Study observations and caveats: None of the repertoires were sampled until the peak T cell response had passed.

This sequence originates from an adult in good health. The sample in question was peripheral blood, obtained on day 0 of MenACWY control vaccination. The V gene is TRBV7-2, the J gene TRBJ1-6; D might be TRBD1 (6 bases). CDR3 DNA sequence: TGTGCCAGCAGCCTGACGGGACAAGGCTCACCCCTCCACTTT. Protein product: CASSLTGQGSPLHF.